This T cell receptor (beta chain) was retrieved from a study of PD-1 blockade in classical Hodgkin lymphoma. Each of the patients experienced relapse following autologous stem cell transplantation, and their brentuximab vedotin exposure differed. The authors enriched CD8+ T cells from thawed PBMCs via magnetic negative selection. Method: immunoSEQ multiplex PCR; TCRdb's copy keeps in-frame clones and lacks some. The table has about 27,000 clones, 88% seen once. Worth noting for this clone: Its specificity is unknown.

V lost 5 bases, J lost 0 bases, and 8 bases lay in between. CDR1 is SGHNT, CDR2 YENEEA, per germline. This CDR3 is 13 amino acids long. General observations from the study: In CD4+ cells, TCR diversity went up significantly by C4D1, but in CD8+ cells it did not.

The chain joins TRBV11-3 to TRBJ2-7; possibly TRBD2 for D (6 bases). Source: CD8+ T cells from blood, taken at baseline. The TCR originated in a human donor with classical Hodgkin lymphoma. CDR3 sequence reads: CASSPGSSYEQYF. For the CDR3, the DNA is TGTGCCAGCAGCCCCGGGAGCTCCTACGAGCAGTACTTC.